These 16 T cell receptor beta chains were sequenced from one sample in a study of shared T cell receptors in the human thymus. Some clones are missing from TCRdb's copy, which holds only in-frame ones; the method was immunoSEQ multiplex PCR. In the table there are about 660,000 clones, over 75% of which are singletons. These data were likewise used in another study, on human thymus T cells.

Sequenced sample: thymocytes. The receptors stem from a boy under two years old with a congenital heart defect.

The J gene is TRBJ1-2, the V gene TRBV28; D is unclear. This CDR3 comprises 14 residues. The V end lost 3 bases, the J end lost 9 bases, and 17 bases lay between the germline ends. The germline CDR1 and CDR2 sequences are MDHEN and SYDVKM. CDR3 DNA sequence: TGTGCCAGCAGTTTTTTCCATGGCATCCTCAGCTACACCTTC. Its protein is CASSFFHGILSYTF.

The chain couples TRBV28 to TRBJ1-5; D remains ambiguous. Germline CDR1 is MDHEN and CDR2 is SYDVKM. The germline V and J ends were trimmed by 4 bases and 2 bases, with 12 bases remaining between them. The CDR3 is 15 amino acids. Here the CDR3 DNA reads TGTGCCAGCAGTTCACCAGGTATCGGCAATCAGCCCCAGCATTTT. It specifies CASSSPGIGNQPQHF.

The rearrangement links TRBV2 to TRBJ2-5; TRBD1 agrees at 9 bases. TRBJ2-7 matches the DNA end more closely, so the J call is doubtful. From germline, CDR1 is SNHLY and CDR2 FYNNEI. This CDR3 contains 14 residues. CDR3 region: CASRGTGTELEQYF. DNA for the CDR3: TGTGCCAGCAGGGGGACAGGGACGGAGCTCGAGCAGTACTTC.

Only one count was recorded for this clone. The chain couples TRBV25-1 to TRBJ1-4, with D possibly being TRBD1 (6 bases). The CDR3 is made up of 14 amino acids. Trimming removed 2 bases from V and 5 bases from J, with 9 bases in between. CDR1 is MGHDK, CDR2 SYGVNS, per germline. CDR3 bases: TGTGCCAGCAGTGAAGGGGGCCTAAATGAAAAACTGTTTTTT. This gives the protein CASSEGGLNEKLFF.

The chain has TRBV5-5 and TRBJ2-7; maybe TRBD2 (5 bases). The CDR3 covers 16 residues. CDR1 is SGHKS and CDR2 is YYEKEE in the germline V gene (reference sequence). Trimming pared 0 bases from V and 7 bases from J, leaving 20 bases between. The CDR3 region has the DNA TGTGCCAGCAGCTTGGGGTCGACAAGAAGAACGGGGGAGCAGTACTTC. Protein sequence: CASSLGSTRRTGEQYF.

The rearrangement links TRBV4-3 to TRBJ2-1, with 13 bases fitting TRBD2. Germline lookup yields CDR1 LGHNA and CDR2 YSLEER. The CDR3 runs 19 residues. Germline trimming cut 0 bases from V and 7 bases from J; bases unmatched to any gene: 12. Written as DNA, the CDR3 is TGCGCCAGCAGCCAAGATCGCCGAGGACTAGCGGGAGATGGTAATGAGCAGTTCTTC. Translating gives CASSQDRRGLAGDGNEQFF.

As DNA, the CDR3 is TGTGCCAGCAGCACTAGGACACCAATAACAGGGATGAACACTGAAGCTTTCTTT. Residues: CASSTRTPITGMNTEAFF. This chain uses TRBV21-1 with TRBJ1-1; the D call of TRBD1 is as the table states it, not checked on the DNA. TRBV21-1 is a pseudogene locus. The CDR3 covers 18 residues.

The gene calls are TRBV2 and TRBJ2-1; possible D gene TRBD2, 6 bases. The CDR3 is 13 residues long. The ends were cut back, 6 bases at V and 10 bases at J, with 16 bases in the middle. Germline V gene sequence: CDR1 SNHLY, CDR2 FYNNEI. The CDR3, as DNA: TGTGCCAGCAGGACCCAACTAGCCCGAGAGCAGTTCTTC. Translation gives CASRTQLAREQFF.

V gene TRBV12-5 combines with J gene TRBJ2-1, with TRBD2 identical over 10 bases. The trim removed 0 bases at V and 9 bases at J, leaving 5 bases unmatched. Germline V gives CDR1 LGHNT, CDR2 FRNRAP. This CDR3 contains 15 residues. The CDR3, as DNA: TGTGCTAGTGGTTTGGTTATCCTAGCGGGAGTTGAGCAGTTCTTC. It translates to CASGLVILAGVEQFF.

V and J are TRBV4-1 and TRBJ1-5, with 9 bases aligning to TRBD1. Germline loops: CDR1 MGHRA, CDR2 YSYEKL. The junction had 5 bases not matched to a gene; V was cut back by 1 base and J by 4 bases. This CDR3 region has 16 residues. CDR3 DNA sequence: TGCGCCAGCAGCCAAGTCTGGGACAGGGCGAATCAGCCCCAGCATTTT. It codes for CASSQVWDRANQPQHF.

The V and J genes are TRBV2 and TRBJ2-7, with 7 bases identical to TRBD1. The length of the CDR3 is 18 residues. Unmatched junction bases numbered 16, after V lost 3 bases and J lost 2 bases. The V gene's germline CDR1 is SNHLY and CDR2 FYNNEI. CDR3 protein: CASSEAVRQGPSPYEQYF. The CDR3 nucleotides are TGTGCCAGCAGTGAGGCCGTGCGACAGGGTCCCTCTCCCTACGAGCAGTACTTC.

The V call is TRBV10-3, the J call TRBJ1-1; 10 nucleotides align to TRBD1. Trimming at V came to 2 bases and at J to 3 bases, leaving 6 bases not matched to a gene. Germline loops: CDR1 ENHRY, CDR2 SYGVKD. The CDR3 loop spans 16 amino acids. The DNA of the CDR3 is TGTGCCATCAGTGAGCCGGACAGGGGGGAAGACACTGAAGCTTTCTTT. Translation gives CAISEPDRGEDTEAFF.

This chain links TRBV11-2 with TRBJ2-3, with 11 bases fitting TRBD2. The CDR3 runs 18 residues. Germline V gene sequence: CDR1 SGHAT, CDR2 FQNNGV. J gave up 2 bases and V 5 bases, and 12 bases lay outside the gene matches. CDR3 DNA sequence: TGTGCCAGCAGCCATGGGCCTTCGGGACTAGCGGTCACAGATACGCAGTATTTT. Protein: CASSHGPSGLAVTDTQYF.

The chain is built from TRBV7-9 and TRBJ1-6; a weak D match, TRBD1 (6 bases). The V and J ends lost 7 bases and 10 bases respectively, with 20 bases between them. This CDR3 has 15 residues. The germline CDR1 and CDR2 sequences are SEHNR and FQNEAQ (reference sequence). DNA of the CDR3: TGTGCCAGCACCCTTGGGGGCAGCCTTGGGTCACCCCTCCACTTT. The encoded protein is CASTLGGSLGSPLHF.

This chain joins TRBV4-1 and TRBJ2-1; unclear D gene. Germline lookup yields CDR1 MGHRA and CDR2 YSYEKL. This CDR3 is built from 13 residues. Trimming cost V 4 bases and J 3 bases, with 7 bases left between them. The CDR3 sequence: CASSPRGYNEQFF. The CDR3 nucleotides are TGCGCCAGCAGCCCCCGCGGCTACAATGAGCAGTTCTTC.

The gene calls are TRBV2 and TRBJ1-2; 9 bases line up with TRBD1. This CDR3 is 18 amino acids long. V lost 5 bases to trimming and J lost 0 bases; unmatched junction nucleotides: 13. From germline, CDR1 is SNHLY and CDR2 FYNNEI. DNA of the CDR3: TGTGCCAGCAGTAGAACCGGGACAGGGAGAAGAGCTAACTATGGCTACACCTTC. The encoded protein is CASSRTGTGRRANYGYTF.